The T cell receptor (beta chain) described here comes from a study of T-cell memory formation after mild COVID-19. CDR3 length equals 16 residues. Per the germline V gene, CDR1 is SEHNR and CDR2 is FQNEAQ (reference sequence). V lost 5 bases, J lost 0 bases, and 6 bases stayed unmatched. TCRdb ran MiXCR on the 5' RACE reads and lists one entry per CDR3 protein. In the table there are 400,000 or so distinct CDR3 sequences, 20% to 25% of which are singletons. V usage is TRBV7-9 and J usage is TRBJ2-2; the match to TRBD1 covers 7 bases. The sequenced sample consisted of PBMCs or a T cell subset sorted from them (not recorded which). The TCR originated in an adult woman who had mild COVID-19 (a few samples of this study predate the infection). Cell type and time point are not known. CDR3 coding DNA: TGTGCCAGCAGCGTTATGGGACAGCCGAACACCGGGGAGCTGTTTTTT. Translated, it gives CASSVMGQPNTGELFF.